This T cell receptor beta chain was sequenced during a study of blood T cells in healthy people across ages. Turning to the study itself: Roughly one uniquely barcoded beta molecule per two T cells was captured. Study-level results: Age brought a roughly linear fall in TCR beta diversity measured per million T cells. Versus aged donors, long-lived donors had higher diversity and more naive CD4+ cells.

The authors ran a second PCR of 7 to 11 cycles using a sample-barcoded 5' primer and a J-beta primer mix. MiXCR, applied by TCRdb to the 5' RACE reads, yields one record per CDR3 protein. The sample has around 1,700,000 distinct CDR3 sequences, roughly 27% seen once; the top ten hold approximately 7.7%. The CDR3 spans 16 residues. With V trimmed by 4 bases and J by 0 bases, 6 bases remained unmatched. Germline V gene sequence: CDR1 MGHRA, CDR2 YSYEKL. Concerning this clonotype: Its matching antigen is unknown.

This receptor was obtained from a woman aged 25-40 years in good health. The sample comprised blood. The V and J genes are TRBV4-1 and TRBJ1-5, with 7 bases that match TRBD1. CDR3 residues: CASSLVGGNSNQPQHF. The CDR3 region has the DNA TGCGCCAGCAGCCTAGTAGGGGGCAATAGCAATCAGCCCCAGCATTTT.